The 20 T cell receptor beta chains below all came from one sample that was sequenced in a study of T-cell reconstitution after alpha-beta-depleted transplantation in children listed by TCRdb under 2016. The protocol used for the library was PCR. TCRdb records Illumina HiSeq 2500 as the sequencer. TCR libraries were prepared with molecular barcoding, using unique molecular identifiers to normalize TCRbeta repertoire quantification. TCRdb applied fastp at Q25 and MiXCR to the public reads, then kept only in-frame beta chains. A single entry per CDR3 protein holds the most common genes and DNA from its merged rows. The sample data list approximately 230,000 distinct CDR3 sequences, and roughly 23% of these were observed just once. The top ten hold less than 3.5% of the sample. Read against the paper, the sample's treatment or condition label means: allogeneic hematopoietic cell transplantation with graft depleted of TCRalphabeta T cells and CD19 B cells.

The source material was PBMCs, sampled before TCRalphabeta/CD19-depleted stem cell transplant. Receptors originate from a girl aged 2-10 years with Fanconi anemia, due to receive a stem cell transplant.

This CDR3 reads CSATLAGVFNEQFF. The CDR3 DNA sequence: TGCAGTGCTACACTAGCGGGAGTGTTCAATGAGCAGTTCTTC. The chain employs TRBV20-1 and TRBJ2-1; 11 bases match TRBD2. Trimming removed 4 bases from V and 6 bases from J; junction bases left unmatched: 5. The germline gives CDR1 DFQATT, CDR2 SNEGSKA (reference sequence). This CDR3 spans 14 amino acids.

In its sample, this clonotype was seen a few times. The chain joins TRBV9 to TRBJ2-2; D gene unclear. Germline loops: CDR1 SGDLS, CDR2 YYNGEE. V lost 0 bases and J 4 bases, leaving 7 bases between the germline ends. The length of the CDR3 is 14 residues. The CDR3 DNA follows: TGTGCCAGCAGCGTAGGTGTTACCACCGGGGAGCTGTTTTTT. The encoded protein is CASSVGVTTGELFF.

This clonotype was picked up many times. The V and J genes are TRBV15 and TRBJ2-1; the D gene is possibly TRBD2 (5 bases). CDR3 size: 16 residues. CDR1 is LNHNV and CDR2 is YYDKDF in the germline V gene (reference sequence). Deletions cut 0 bases from V and 7 bases from J, with 16 bases between. The CDR3 DNA sequence: TGTGCCACCAGCAGAGATACCACGGACCGGGGTAATGAGCAGTTCTTC. This translates into CATSRDTTDRGNEQFF.

This clonotype was seen more than once but under ten times. The V and J genes are TRBV29-1 and TRBJ1-3; 7 bases are shared with TRBD1. The germline CDR1 and CDR2 sequences are SQVTM and ANQGSEA. The CDR3 has 14 residues. V gave up 4 bases and J gave up 2 bases; unmatched junction bases: 5. The CDR3 protein is CSVVTGRTGNTIYF. CDR3 DNA sequence: TGCAGCGTTGTGACAGGGCGGACTGGAAACACCATATATTTT. Full variable domain (outside the CDR3, taken from reference TRBV29-1 and TRBJ1-3): SAVISQKPSRDICQRGTSLTIQCQVDSQVTMMFWYRQQPGQSLTLIATANQGSEATYESGFVIDKFPISRPNLTFSTLTVSNMSPEDSSIYLCSVVTGRTGNTIYFGEGSWLTVV.

The sample holds many counts of this clonotype. The CDR3 DNA sequence: TGCAGTGCTACCCCCCCGGACACAATATTCAAAAACATTCAGTACTTC. Its translation: CSATPPDTIFKNIQYF. V and J are TRBV20-1 and TRBJ2-4; a possible D gene is TRBD1 (5 bases). This CDR3 comprises 16 residues. Germline V gives CDR1 DFQATT, CDR2 SNEGSKA (reference sequence). V lost 4 bases, J lost 3 bases, and 19 bases lay in between.

The chain recombines TRBV7-6 with TRBJ2-7; 10 positions agree with TRBD1. This CDR3 has 14 amino acids. CDR1 is SGHVS and CDR2 is FNYEAQ in the germline V gene. V was clipped by 5 bases and J by 2 bases; unmatched bases: 3. The CDR3 sequence: CASSHGTGAYEQYF. CDR3 bases: TGTGCCAGCAGCCACGGGACAGGGGCCTACGAGCAGTACTTC.

There are a few counts of this clonotype. The chain couples TRBV11-1 to TRBJ2-7; no definite D call. The germline CDR1 and CDR2 sequences are SGHAT and FQDESV (reference sequence). Between the trimmed V and J ends, which lost 2 bases and 0 bases, there was a span of 20 bases. This CDR3 is built from 18 residues. The CDR3 DNA reads as TGTGCCAGCAGCTTACCCTCCCGGGTTGAAGGGTTCTCCTACGAGCAGTACTTC. Translating it yields CASSLPSRVEGFSYEQYF.

This clonotype was seen a few times. V is TRBV28 and J is TRBJ1-2; 8 positions match TRBD1. Germline CDR1 MDHEN, CDR2 SYDVKM. The ends lost 8 bases at V and 2 bases at J; junction bases unmatched: 10. The CDR3 runs to 15 residues. The CDR3 DNA follows: TGTGCCAGCGGTGGGTGGACAGGGCCAAACTATGGCTACACCTTC. This translates into CASGGWTGPNYGYTF.

The rearrangement uses TRBV11-1 and TRBJ2-1, with 10 bases aligning to TRBD2. J gave up 0 bases and V 3 bases, and 8 bases lay outside the gene matches. The CDR3 covers 18 residues. Germline lookup yields CDR1 SGHAT and CDR2 FQDESV (reference sequence). CDR3 region: CASSFRLAGLSSYNEQFF. CDR3 nucleotides: TGTGCCAGCAGCTTTAGACTAGCGGGCTTAAGCTCCTACAATGAGCAGTTCTTC. The variable domain in full, completed from reference TRBV11-1 and TRBJ2-1, reads EAEVAQSPRYKITEKSQAVAFWCDPISGHATLYWYRQILGQGPELLVQFQDESVVDDSQLPKDRFSAERLKGVDSTLKIQPAELGDSAMYLCASSFRLAGLSSYNEQFFGPGTRLTVL.

V usage is TRBV20-1 and J usage is TRBJ1-5; D gene ambiguous. V was clipped by 1 base and J by 5 bases, with 15 bases between them. Per the germline V gene, CDR1 is DFQATT and CDR2 is SNEGSKA (reference sequence). This CDR3 comprises 15 residues. The CDR3 nucleotides read TGCAGTGCTAGAGCCCCCAGAGACGATGATCAGCCCCAGCATTTT. Translated, it gives CSARAPRDDDQPQHF.

This clonotype appeared many times. Given a much more abundant clone one base away, this may be a read error. V and J are TRBV29-1 and TRBJ2-2; 9 bases agree with TRBD1. This CDR3 region has 14 residues. CDR1 and CDR2 from the germline V gene are SQVTM and ANQGSEA. The V gene end was trimmed by 8 bases and the J gene end by 0 bases; junction bases not matched to a gene: 4. As DNA, the CDR3 is TGCAGCTCTCGACAGGGGGCGAACACCGGGGAGCTGTTTTTT. It translates to CSSRQGANTGELFF.

The rearrangement links TRBV29-1 to TRBJ1-3; unclear D gene. CDR1 and CDR2 from the germline V gene are SQVTM and ANQGSEA. V dropped 3 bases and J dropped 4 bases, with 7 bases sitting between them. The CDR3 consists of 12 residues. The CDR3 protein is CSVETWGNTIYF. DNA of the CDR3: TGCAGCGTTGAGACGTGGGGAAACACCATATATTTT.

In the case of this clonotype: A much larger clone is a single base away; this may be a read error. The chain is built from TRBV20-1 and TRBJ2-7; TRBD2 agrees at 11 bases. The CDR3 extends over 16 amino acids. Per the germline V gene, CDR1 is DFQATT and CDR2 is SNEGSKA (reference sequence). CDR3 in DNA: TGCTGTGCTAGAGCGGCTAGCGGGAGGAGCTCCTACGAGCAGTACTTC. Protein: CCARAASGRSSYEQYF.

The genes are TRBV27 and TRBJ2-3; D assignment may be TRBD1 or TRBD2 (5 bases each). Germline values: CDR1 MNHEY, CDR2 SMNVEV (reference sequence). The ends were cut back, 3 bases at V and 1 base at J, with 17 bases in the middle. The CDR3 sequence is 17 residues long. DNA of the CDR3: TGTGCCAGCAGTTTTATCTCGAGGGTACAGGGCACAGATACGCAGTATTTT. Protein: CASSFISRVQGTDTQYF.

This clonotype was observed many times. The rearrangement links TRBV29-1 to TRBJ2-2, with unresolved D. The CDR3 loop spans 15 amino acids. Trimming cost V 4 bases and J 0 bases, with 12 bases left between them. Germline V CDR1 and CDR2: SQVTM, ANQGSEA. The CDR3 sequence is CSVVLNPANTGELFF. CDR3 DNA: TGCAGCGTTGTACTCAATCCAGCGAACACCGGGGAGCTGTTTTTT.

The chain joins TRBV7-8 to TRBJ2-1, with unresolved D. This CDR3 is built from 13 residues. V shed 7 bases and J shed 4 bases, with 11 bases lying between them. The germline V gene encodes CDR1 SGHVS and CDR2 FQNEAQ. The CDR3 DNA reads TGTGCCAGCACCCAGACTGAATACAATGAGCAGTTCTTC. The encoded protein is CASTQTEYNEQFF.

This clonotype showed up just a few times. J is TRBJ2-7 and V is TRBV29-1; unclear D gene. The CDR3 sequence is 12 residues long. V lost 4 bases and J 4 bases, leaving 11 bases between the germline ends. Germline V gene sequence: CDR1 SQVTM, CDR2 ANQGSEA. The CDR3 nucleotides are TGCAGCGTTGCATCATACGGTTACGAGCAGTACTTC. Protein: CSVASYGYEQYF.

The table lists this clonotype with many counts. The CDR3 sequence: CASSYSGQGPYEQYF. Here the CDR3 DNA reads TGTGCCAGCAGTTACTCGGGACAGGGGCCCTACGAGCAGTACTTC. The chain couples TRBV6-5 to TRBJ2-7; 10 bases match TRBD1. V trimming: 0 bases; J trimming: 2 bases; junction bases outside the gene matches: 1. The CDR3 is 15 amino acids. The V gene's germline CDR1 is MNHEY and CDR2 SVGAGI.

This clonotype was seen at least ten times. The V gene is TRBV9, the J gene TRBJ2-7; TRBD2 is a possible D gene (6 bases). V was pared by 5 bases and J by 6 bases, with 15 bases between. In germline, CDR1 is SGDLS, CDR2 YYNGEE. This CDR3 is 13 amino acids long. CDR3 loop: CASSLYGGGEQYF. The CDR3 coding sequence is TGTGCCAGCAGTCTTTATGGGGGAGGCGAGCAGTACTTC.

This clonotype was detected ten times or more. This chain connects TRBV20-1 to TRBJ1-3; D is possibly TRBD1 (5 bases). Germline V gene sequence: CDR1 DFQATT, CDR2 SNEGSKA (reference sequence). V shed 5 bases and J shed 2 bases, with 16 bases lying between them. The CDR3 runs 15 residues. CDR3 in amino acids: CSAPDNGGAGNTIYF. The CDR3 bases are TGCAGTGCTCCAGATAACGGGGGTGCTGGAAACACCATATATTTT.